Shown below are 14 T cell receptor beta chains from a single sample sequenced in a study of OX40 agonist ivuxolimab in advanced cancers. TCRdb's copy holds only in-frame clones and misses some; the assay was immunoSEQ multiplex PCR. Seen here are roughly 93,000 clones, under 85% observed once, and the top ten hold less than 6%. The source material was CD4+ or CD8+ T cells sorted from blood, sampled in a trial of the OX40 agonist ivuxolimab. The receptors originated from an adult with an advanced solid tumor such as melanoma, head and neck, liver or kidney cancer.

Only one count was recorded for this clone. The chain joins TRBV6-5 to TRBJ1-4; D might be TRBD1 (6 bases). This CDR3 has 16 residues. Germline values: CDR1 MNHEY, CDR2 SVGAGI. Trimming shortened V by 4 bases and J by 4 bases, and 16 bases separated the two germline ends. The CDR3 protein is CASSSDRFAINEKLFF. As DNA, the CDR3 is TGTGCCAGCAGTTCAGACAGGTTTGCGATTAATGAAAAACTGTTTTTT.

This sequence joins TRBV5-1 and TRBJ1-4, with TRBD1 identical over 11 bases. Germline trimming cut 2 bases from V and 7 bases from J; bases unmatched to any gene: 7. Germline V CDR1 and CDR2: SGHRS, YFSETQ. The CDR3 contains 16 residues. The CDR3, as DNA: TGCGCCAGCAGCTTATGGACAGGGGGCGCGAGTGAAAAACTGTTTTTT. Translated, it gives CASSLWTGGASEKLFF.

This chain uses TRBV6-1 with TRBJ1-2, with TRBD1 matching 8 bases. The germline V gene has CDR1 MNHNS and CDR2 SASEGT. Trimming cost V 6 bases and J 4 bases; bases outside gene matches: 7. This CDR3 contains 14 residues. CDR3 bases: TGTGCCAGCAGGGCAGGACAGGGAGGCTATGGCTACACCTTC. Its translation: CASRAGQGGYGYTF.

The chain has TRBV19 and TRBJ1-1, with D unresolved. Trimming pared 5 bases from V and 4 bases from J, leaving 14 bases between. The CDR3 sequence is 14 residues long. Germline lookup yields CDR1 LNHDA and CDR2 SQIVND (reference sequence). CDR3 protein: CASSFFMGSTEAFF. Written as DNA, the CDR3 is TGTGCCAGTAGTTTTTTTATGGGGAGCACTGAAGCTTTCTTT.

This clone has more than one count but fewer than ten. The chain employs TRBV29-1 and TRBJ1-2, with TRBD1 as a possible D gene (5 bases). The CDR3 length is 14 residues. Trimming took 1 base from V and 1 from J, leaving 10 bases between them. Germline V gene sequence: CDR1 SQVTM, CDR2 ANQGSEA. This CDR3 is CSVEGRGINYGYTF. CDR3 sequence (DNA): TGCAGCGTTGAAGGGAGGGGAATTAACTATGGCTACACCTTC.

The rearrangement joins TRBV18 to TRBJ1-2; D is unclear. V was pared by 0 bases and J by 4 bases, with 12 bases between. CDR3 size: 15 residues. Germline CDR1 and CDR2: KGHSH and LQKENI. The CDR3 DNA reads as TGTGCCAGCTCACCACCGGGCGGGTTTAGCTATGGCTACACCTTC. This translates into CASSPPGGFSYGYTF.

The rearrangement joins TRBV10-3 to TRBJ1-1; 8 positions match TRBD1. This CDR3 region has 13 residues. Germline CDR1 is ENHRY and CDR2 is SYGVKD. Trimming cost V 5 bases and J 7 bases; bases outside gene matches: 6. The DNA for the CDR3 is TGTGCCATCAGTAAACAGGGGGTTGATGAAGCTTTCTTT. Translating it yields CAISKQGVDEAFF.

The genes are TRBV6-1 and TRBJ1-5, with D hard to call. CDR1 MNHNS and CDR2 SASEGT come from the germline V gene. Trimming shortened V by 4 bases and J by 3 bases, and 7 bases separated the two germline ends. The CDR3 consists of 13 residues. CDR3 in DNA: TGTGCCAGCAGTGCCTACACCAATCAGCCCCAGCATTTT. It encodes CASSAYTNQPQHF.

V and J are TRBV2 and TRBJ2-7, with TRBD2 as a possible D gene (7 bases). This CDR3 is 15 amino acids long. V lost 0 bases and J 3 bases, leaving 12 bases between the germline ends. CDR1 and CDR2 (germline): SNHLY, FYNNEI. The chain's CDR3 is CASSEARGRGYEQYF. The CDR3 region has the DNA TGTGCCAGCAGTGAAGCGCGGGGGCGCGGCTACGAGCAGTACTTC.

The DNA of the CDR3 is TGTGCCAGCAGTTACTCGAAGGACGCCTACGAGCAGTACTTC. Protein sequence: CASSYSKDAYEQYF. The V and J genes are TRBV6-5 and TRBJ2-7, with unresolved D. CDR1 and CDR2 from the germline V gene are MNHEY and SVGAGI. The V and J ends lost 0 bases and 2 bases respectively, with 8 bases between them. The CDR3 covers 14 residues.

V gene TRBV18 combines with J gene TRBJ2-3; TRBD2 matches at 7 bases. V shed 2 bases, J shed 2 bases, and the junction held 7 bases outside the gene matches. Looked up from germline, CDR1 is KGHSH and CDR2 is LQKENI. The CDR3 is 16 residues long. The CDR3, as DNA: TGTGCCAGCTCACCAGGGACTAACCTTATCACAGATACGCAGTATTTT. This gives the protein CASSPGTNLITDTQYF. Filled out from reference TRBV18 and TRBJ2-3, the complete variable domain reads NAGVMQNPRHLVRRRGQEARLRCSPMKGHSHVYWYRQLPEEGLKFMVYLQKENIIDESGMPKERFSAEFPKEGPSILRIQQVVRGDSAAYFCASSPGTNLITDTQYFGPGTRLTVL.

The chain uses TRBV29-1 and TRBJ1-1, with 9 bases fitting TRBD1. V lost 2 bases and J lost 5; bases outside the gene matches: 3. This CDR3 spans 13 amino acids. The germline V gene has CDR1 SQVTM and CDR2 ANQGSEA. The CDR3 reads CSVERQGGTEAFF. DNA of the CDR3: TGCAGCGTTGAAAGACAGGGGGGGACTGAAGCTTTCTTT.

V and J are TRBV6-4 and TRBJ2-1; no reliable D call. The CDR3 sequence is 13 residues long. Between the trimmed V and J ends, which lost 6 bases and 9 bases, there was a span of 15 bases. Germline assignment: CDR1 MRHNA and CDR2 SNTAGT. CDR3 sequence reads: CASSPVWGGEQFF. The CDR3 DNA is TGTGCCAGCAGCCCTGTTTGGGGTGGTGAGCAGTTCTTC.

This sequence joins TRBV7-9 and TRBJ1-1, with D possibly TRBD1 on 6 matching bases. The V gene lost 6 bases and the J gene lost 4 bases, with 9 bases spanning the gap. From germline, CDR1 is SEHNR and CDR2 FQNEAQ (reference sequence). The CDR3 totals 12 residues. CDR3 nucleotides: TGTGCCAGCAGGTACAGGGCCACTGAAGCTTTCTTT. This translates into CASRYRATEAFF.